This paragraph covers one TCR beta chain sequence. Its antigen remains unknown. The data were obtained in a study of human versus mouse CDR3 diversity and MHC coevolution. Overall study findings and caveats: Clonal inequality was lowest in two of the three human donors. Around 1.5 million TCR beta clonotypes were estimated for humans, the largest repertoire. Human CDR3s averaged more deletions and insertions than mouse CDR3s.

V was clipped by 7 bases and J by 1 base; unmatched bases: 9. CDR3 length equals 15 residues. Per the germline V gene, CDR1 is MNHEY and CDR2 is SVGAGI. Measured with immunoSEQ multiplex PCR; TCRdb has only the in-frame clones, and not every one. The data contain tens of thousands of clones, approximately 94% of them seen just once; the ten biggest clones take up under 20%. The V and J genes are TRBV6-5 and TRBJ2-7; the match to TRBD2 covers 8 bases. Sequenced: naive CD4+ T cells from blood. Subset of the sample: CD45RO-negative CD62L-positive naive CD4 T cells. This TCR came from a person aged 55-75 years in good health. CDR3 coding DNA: TGTGCCAGCAAACCGGGACTAGGTGCATCCTACGAGCAGTACTTC. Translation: CASKPGLGASYEQYF.